One T cell receptor (beta chain) is described in this entry. This record comes from a study of human T cells and chemical hapten exposure. This sample's time point: patch test 1, 2 weeks after DPC sensitization. Treatment denoted: therapeutic diphenylcyclopropenone sensitization with weekly scalp DPC. Unfractionated whole blood was the source of the extracted total RNA. Each CDR3 protein gets one entry after TCRdb re-called the RACE reads with MiXCR. The table lists about 37,000 distinct CDR3 sequences, 5.5% to 7.5% of them singletons. The origin of this receptor is a woman in her 30s with alopecia areata. Some clones in this sample may be carry-over from other donors' samples. Sequencing was performed on whole blood, taken in connection with sensitization to the hapten diphenylcyclopropenone (DPC).

The DNA of the CDR3 is TGCAGTGCTCCCGGGACAGGTTTGGATACGCAGTATTTT. Residues: CSAPGTGLDTQYF. The chain recombines TRBV20-1 with TRBJ2-3; 8 nucleotides match TRBD1. Trimming cost V 5 bases and J 6 bases; bases outside gene matches: 7. Germline CDR1 and CDR2: DFQATT and SNEGSKA (reference sequence). The CDR3 consists of 13 residues.